The sequence of this TCR beta chain was determined in a study of blood T cell repertoires in COVID-19. On the study more broadly: T cells, B-cell-depleted T cells, or PBMCs supplied cDNA or gDNA.

Data came from immunoSEQ multiplex PCR; TCRdb stores just in-frame clones and leaves some out. The sample contains 180,000 or so clones, approximately 87% of which appear only once. Trimming took 2 bases from V and 1 from J, leaving 8 bases between them. From germline, CDR1 is MRHNA and CDR2 SNTAGT. The CDR3 has 15 residues. This chain connects TRBV6-4 to TRBJ1-4; D is uncertain. The TCR sequence derives from a woman aged 45-65 years who had recovered from COVID-19. The sample comprised PBMCs or T cells enriched from blood (not recorded which). The CDR3 loop is CASSDDAGTNEKLFF. The CDR3 nucleotides are TGTGCCAGCAGTGACGACGCGGGAACTAATGAAAAACTGTTTTTT.